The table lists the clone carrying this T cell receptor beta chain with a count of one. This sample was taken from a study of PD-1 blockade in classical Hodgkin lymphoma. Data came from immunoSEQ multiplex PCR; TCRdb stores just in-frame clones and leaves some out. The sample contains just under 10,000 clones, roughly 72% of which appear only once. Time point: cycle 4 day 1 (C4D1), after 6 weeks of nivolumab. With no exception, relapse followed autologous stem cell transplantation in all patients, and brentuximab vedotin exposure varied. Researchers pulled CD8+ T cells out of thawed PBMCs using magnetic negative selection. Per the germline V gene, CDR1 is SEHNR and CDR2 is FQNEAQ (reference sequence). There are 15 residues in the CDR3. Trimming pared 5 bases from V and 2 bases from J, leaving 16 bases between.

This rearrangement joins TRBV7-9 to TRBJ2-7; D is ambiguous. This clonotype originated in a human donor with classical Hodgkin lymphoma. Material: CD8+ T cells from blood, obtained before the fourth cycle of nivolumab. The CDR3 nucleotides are TGTGCCAGCAGCCAAGATGGTGGGTCCACCTACGAGCAGTACTTC. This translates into CASSQDGGSTYEQYF.